This T cell receptor beta chain was recorded in a study of shared clonotypes between healthy human individuals. Study information: Used for every donor were three CD4 naive, three CD4 memory, two CD8 naive and one CD8 memory plate.

The germline CDR1 and CDR2 sequences are SGHVS and FQNEAQ. Trimming removed 7 bases from V and 1 base from J, with 13 bases in between. CDR3 length: 15 amino acids. Data came from immunoSEQ multiplex PCR; TCRdb stores just in-frame clones and leaves some out. There are about 2.4 million clones in the sample; approximately 93% occur only once, and more than 0.35% lies in the top ten. J is TRBJ2-2 and V is TRBV7-8, with D possibly being TRBD1 (5 bases). The receptor's source is a man between 18 and 35 years old in good health. Some clones in this sample may be carry-over from other donors' samples. Sequencing used naive CD4+ T cells from PBMCs. The subset is: CD45RA+ positively selected. The CDR3 nucleotides are TGTGCCAGCACCCTGAGGCAGGGGAACACCGGGGAGCTGTTTTTT. Protein: CASTLRQGNTGELFF.